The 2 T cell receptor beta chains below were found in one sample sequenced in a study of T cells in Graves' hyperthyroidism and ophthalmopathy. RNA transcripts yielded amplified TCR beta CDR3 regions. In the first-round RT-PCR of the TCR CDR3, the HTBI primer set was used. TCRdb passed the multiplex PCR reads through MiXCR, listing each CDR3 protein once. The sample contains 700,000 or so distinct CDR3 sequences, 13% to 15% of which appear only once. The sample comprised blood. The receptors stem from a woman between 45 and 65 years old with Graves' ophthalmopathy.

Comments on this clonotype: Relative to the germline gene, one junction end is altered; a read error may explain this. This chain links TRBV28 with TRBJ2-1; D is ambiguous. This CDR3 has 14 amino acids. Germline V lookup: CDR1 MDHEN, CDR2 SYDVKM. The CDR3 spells CASSLISSHNEQFF. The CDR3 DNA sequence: TGTGCCAGCAGTTTGATTAGCTCCCACAATGAGCAGTTCTTC.

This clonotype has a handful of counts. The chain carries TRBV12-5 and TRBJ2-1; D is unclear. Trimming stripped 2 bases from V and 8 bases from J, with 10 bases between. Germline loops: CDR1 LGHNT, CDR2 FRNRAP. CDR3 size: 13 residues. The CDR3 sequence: CASGLKDLDEQFF. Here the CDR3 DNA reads TGTGCTAGTGGTTTGAAGGACCTCGATGAGCAGTTCTTC.